Listed below are T cell receptor beta chains from one sample, sequenced in a study of molecular identifiers for immune sequencing clone quantification. TCRdb reanalysed the PCR reads using MiXCR and keeps one entry per CDR3 protein. Found here are about 640,000 distinct CDR3 sequences, about 20% of them singletons; the top ten hold 0.85%. Sequencing was performed on naive CD8+ T cells from blood, with Jurkat cell RNA spiked in. The source of these receptors is a human donor in good health. Some libraries in this study had Jurkat cell RNA spiked in. Both conserved end residues are part of each CDR3. D genes are given only for firm matches. A clone size is listed for some rows: how often the clone was seen (once, few, many), or a class if it is expanded.

v_call	clone_size	d_call	j_call	cdr3_aa	cdr3_nt
TRBV27	.	TRBD1	TRBJ1-3	CASANRGGGNTIYF	TGTGCCAGCGCAAACAGGGGCGGAGGAAACACCATATATTTT
TRBV5-6	many	TRBD2	TRBJ2-7	CASSLPTAGAGSYEQYF	TGTGCCAGCAGCTTACCTACTGCGGGAGCGGGCTCCTACGAGCAGTACTTC
TRBV25-1	many	TRBD1	TRBJ2-5	CASSEGTGGQETQYF	TGTGCCAGCAGTGAAGGGACAGGGGGCCAAGAGACCCAGTACTTC
TRBV28	few	.	TRBJ2-1	CASRLRGGLLSYNEQFF	TGTGCCAGCAGACTTAGGGGGGGCTTACTCTCCTACAATGAGCAGTTCTTC
TRBV2	many	.	TRBJ2-7	CASKEGGYYEQYF	TGTGCCAGCAAAGAAGGGGGGTACTACGAGCAGTACTTC
TRBV7-9	.	TRBD1	TRBJ1-4	CASSLRDRGEKLFF	TGTGCCAGCAGCCTTAGGGACAGGGGGGAAAAACTGTTTTTT
TRBV4-1	few	TRBD1	TRBJ1-5	CASSQEDRGYQPQHF	TGCGCCAGCAGCCAAGAAGACAGGGGCTATCAGCCCCAGCATTTT
TRBV10-3	few	TRBD2	TRBJ2-1	CAISETLAGGSPGDEQFF	TGTGCCATCAGTGAGACACTAGCGGGAGGGTCCCCGGGGGATGAGCAGTTCTTC
TRBV9	many	TRBD2	TRBJ2-1	CASSVVVGGYNEQFF	TGTGCCAGCAGCGTAGTTGTGGGGGGGTATAATGAGCAGTTCTTC
TRBV7-6	many	.	TRBJ1-3	CASSLGAKGHSGNTIYF	TGTGCCAGCAGCTTAGGAGCGAAAGGACACTCTGGAAACACCATATATTTT
TRBV19	many	.	TRBJ2-1	CASSTGLRSYNEQFF	TGTGCCAGTAGTACGGGACTCAGATCCTACAATGAGCAGTTCTTC
TRBV10-3	.	TRBD2	TRBJ2-5	CAISELAGGPQETQYF	TGTGCCATCAGTGAGTTAGCGGGGGGACCTCAAGAGACCCAGTACTTC
TRBV6-2/TRBV6-3	many	.	TRBJ2-7	CASSTPLTGHEQYF	TGTGCCAGCAGTACACCCCTGACAGGCCACGAGCAGTACTTC
TRBV9	.	TRBD1	TRBJ2-7	CASSVGAGGFYEQYF	TGTGCCAGCAGCGTAGGGGCAGGGGGCTTCTACGAGCAGTACTTC
TRBV4-1	many	TRBD1	TRBJ1-5	CASSKTGDTQPQHF	TGCGCCAGCAGTAAGACAGGGGATACTCAGCCCCAGCATTTT
TRBV4-3	few	.	TRBJ1-4	CAGSPTAPYATNEKLFF	TGCGCCGGCAGTCCTACGGCCCCATATGCAACTAATGAAAAACTGTTTTTT
TRBV3-1	many	TRBD1	TRBJ1-2	CASSQAGTVNYGYTF	TGTGCCAGCAGCCAAGCCGGGACAGTGAACTATGGCTACACCTTC
TRBV4-3	many	.	TRBJ2-6	CASSQDPSGANVLTF	TGCGCCAGCAGCCAAGACCCGTCTGGGGCCAACGTCCTGACTTTC
TRBV4-1	many	TRBD1	TRBJ1-2	CASSQVETGYYGYTF	TGCGCCAGCAGCCAAGTCGAGACAGGGTACTATGGCTACACCTTC
TRBV3-1	few	.	TRBJ2-1	CASSQSEDYNEQFF	TGTGCCAGCAGCCAATCCGAGGACTACAATGAGCAGTTCTTC
TRBV7-9	.	.	TRBJ2-5	CASSDRLGFGETQYF	TGTGCCAGCAGCGACAGGCTGGGGTTCGGGGAGACCCAGTACTTC
TRBV13	many	.	TRBJ1-4	CASSSQEGGANEKLFF	TGTGCCAGCAGCAGCCAGGAGGGGGGAGCTAATGAAAAACTGTTTTTT
TRBV7-9	many	.	TRBJ2-3	CASSLEPSTDTQYF	TGTGCCAGCAGCTTAGAACCCAGCACAGATACGCAGTATTTT
TRBV4-3	many	.	TRBJ2-7	CASSQAEGVAYEQYF	TGCGCCAGCAGCCAAGCGGAAGGGGTGGCCTACGAGCAGTACTTC
TRBV20-1	.	.	TRBJ2-1	CSAAQTGGGANEQFF	TGCAGTGCTGCCCAGACTGGCGGAGGAGCTAATGAGCAGTTCTTC
TRBV27	many	.	TRBJ1-1	CASSLSAGPEAFF	TGTGCCAGCAGTTTATCGGCGGGACCTGAAGCTTTCTTT
TRBV20-1	many	.	TRBJ2-4	CSAMLTTLAKNIQYF	TGCAGTGCTATGTTGACTACGCTAGCCAAAAACATTCAGTACTTC
TRBV6-2/TRBV6-3	many	TRBD1	TRBJ1-5	CASTKGGQGYQPQHF	TGTGCCAGTACCAAAGGGGGACAGGGCTATCAGCCCCAGCATTTT
TRBV7-2	few	TRBD2	TRBJ2-7	CASSFSIAGGTHEQYF	TGTGCCAGCAGCTTCTCTATAGCGGGAGGAACCCACGAGCAGTACTTC
TRBV20-1	many	TRBD1	TRBJ2-3	CSAILTGTGVADTQYF	TGCAGTGCCATACTAACAGGGACAGGGGTTGCAGATACGCAGTATTTT
TRBV7-3	few	TRBD2	TRBJ2-1	CASSPLAGGLFNEQFF	TGTGCCAGCAGCCCACTAGCGGGAGGGCTGTTCAATGAGCAGTTCTTC
TRBV6-2/TRBV6-3	many	.	TRBJ2-7	CASSYSLGIGREQYF	TGTGCCAGCAGTTACTCTTTGGGGATTGGGCGCGAGCAGTACTTC
TRBV9	many	.	TRBJ2-7	CASSVEGYSYEQYF	TGTGCCAGCAGCGTTGAGGGGTACTCCTACGAGCAGTACTTC
TRBV2	many	TRBD1	TRBJ1-6	CASSERGQGQNSPLHF	TGTGCCAGCAGTGAGAGGGGACAGGGCCAAAATTCACCCCTCCACTTT
TRBV6-5	many	.	TRBJ1-1	CASNPGQHTEAFF	TGTGCCAGCAATCCGGGCCAACACACTGAAGCTTTCTTT
TRBV4-1	many	.	TRBJ2-3	CASSQGPAVDTQYF	TGCGCCAGCAGCCAAGGCCCGGCGGTTGATACGCAGTATTTT
TRBV4-1	few	TRBD2	TRBJ2-2	CASSQEWGGGGTGELFF	TGCGCCAGCAGCCAAGAATGGGGCGGGGGGGGAACCGGGGAGCTGTTTTTT
TRBV27	few	.	TRBJ2-7	CASSLQASDEQYF	TGTGCCAGCAGTTTACAGGCATCCGACGAGCAGTACTTC
TRBV7-6	many	.	TRBJ1-5	CASSLGGEPQHF	TGTGCCAGCAGCTTAGGGGGGGAGCCCCAGCATTTT
TRBV11-2	.	.	TRBJ2-1	CASSLKRSGGPFSSYNEQFF	TGTGCCAGCAGCTTAAAAAGGTCGGGGGGCCCTTTTAGCTCCTACAATGAGCAGTTCTTC
TRBV12-3/TRBV12-4	many	.	TRBJ2-2	CASSLEPNTGELFF	TGTGCCAGCAGTTTAGAACCTAACACCGGGGAGCTGTTTTTT
TRBV7-2	.	TRBD2	TRBJ2-7	CASSLGVNSGTYSCEQYF	TGTGCCAGCAGCTTAGGGGTCAATAGCGGGACGTACTCCTGCGAGCAGTACTTC
TRBV20-1	many	.	TRBJ1-4	CSAIRPMNEKLFF	TGCAGTGCCATAAGACCGATGAATGAAAAACTGTTTTTT
TRBV28	few	TRBD2	TRBJ2-7	CASSLLAGVHEQYF	TGTGCCAGCAGTTTACTAGCGGGAGTCCACGAGCAGTACTTC
TRBV9	.	TRBD2	TRBJ2-1	CASSVGLAVSYNEQFF	TGTGCCAGCAGCGTAGGGCTAGCGGTCTCCTACAATGAGCAGTTCTTC
TRBV7-2	many	.	TRBJ2-5	CASSFPIQETQYF	TGTGCCAGCAGCTTCCCCATCCAAGAGACCCAGTACTTC
TRBV11-3	.	.	TRBJ2-1	CASSGGKGIYNEQFF	TGTGCCAGCAGCGGGGGCAAGGGAATTTACAATGAGCAGTTCTTC
TRBV7-2	many	.	TRBJ2-3	CAVHVLETSTDTQYF	TGTGCCGTTCACGTACTAGAAACTAGCACAGATACGCAGTATTTT
TRBV28	many	.	TRBJ1-3	CASSFNGNTIYF	TGTGCCAGCAGTTTCAACGGAAACACCATATATTTT
TRBV4-2	many	.	TRBJ2-5	CASSQDQGGVYQETQYF	TGTGCCAGCAGCCAAGATCAGGGCGGAGTGTACCAAGAGACCCAGTACTTC
TRBV7-2	.	.	TRBJ1-5	CASSLPHWTSNGTDTQHF	TGTGCCAGCAGCTTACCACATTGGACAAGCAATGGCACGGATACGCAGCATTTT
TRBV27	few	TRBD2	TRBJ2-7	CASSPLGTSGTSYEQYF	TGTGCCAGCAGTCCCTTAGGGACTAGCGGGACCTCCTACGAGCAGTACTTC